This T cell receptor (beta chain) was identified in a study of blood T cell repertoires in COVID-19. Study as a whole: The analysed material was cDNA or gDNA that came from T cells, B-cell-depleted T cells, or PBMCs.

The assay was immunoSEQ multiplex PCR, and TCRdb's table has in-frame clones only and misses some. This sample has 150,000 to 200,000 clones, with 90% to 95% found just once. Seattle participants joined during active infection and were tracked over time. The CDR3 spans 15 residues. With 6 bases clipped from V and 3 bases from J, the junction kept 4 bases outside the gene matches. The germline gives CDR1 SNHLY, CDR2 FYNNEI. The source is a woman between 55 and 75 years old with COVID-19, enrolled during active disease. Sequenced sample: peripheral blood. V is TRBV2 and J is TRBJ1-4; 10 nucleotides match TRBD1. The DNA of the CDR3 is TGTGCCAGCAGGACAGGGGGCGAATCTAATGAAAAACTGTTTTTT. Protein product: CASRTGGESNEKLFF.